What follows is one TCR beta chain and its context. Antigen unknown. The sample is drawn from a study of neurological immune-mediated disorders. Turning to the study itself: Multiple sclerosis patients numbered approximately 34, of whom about 30 were relapsing-remitting and 3 secondary progressive. Findings and limits, study-wide: When the repertoires were sorted by phylogenetic grouping, those of 18 of 34 multiple sclerosis patients ended up in one related-CDR3 cluster, a possible signature.

Germline V gene sequence: CDR1 SGHDN, CDR2 FVKESK. The length of the CDR3 is 13 residues. V was cut by 4 bases and J by 0 bases, with 6 bases left in between. In TCRdb, the 5' RACE reads were re-called with MiXCR into one record per CDR3 protein. This table holds about 50,000 distinct CDR3 sequences, about 5.6% found once. Sorted libraries used approximately 1 million CD4+ or CD8+ T cells. J is TRBJ1-2 and V is TRBV14; D uncertain. This receptor was identified in a woman under 30 with multiple sclerosis. The sample was CD4+ T cells from blood. CDR3: CASSPTSNYGYTF. As DNA, the CDR3 is TGTGCCAGCAGCCCTACATCTAACTATGGCTACACCTTC. Based on the CDR3 plus reference TRBV14 and TRBJ1-2, the full variable domain is EAGVTQFPSHSVIEKGQTVTLRCDPISGHDNLYWYRRVMGKEIKFLLHFVKESKQDESGMPNNRFLAERTGGTYSTLKVQPAELEDSGVYFCASSPTSNYGYTFGSGTRLTVV.